This T cell receptor (beta chain) was retrieved from a study of T-cell memory formation after mild COVID-19. TCRdb fed the 5' RACE reads into MiXCR, producing one record per CDR3 protein. The sample gives 400,000 to 450,000 distinct CDR3 sequences, approximately 19% of which show up once; about 22% is in the top ten. V was clipped by 5 bases and J by 4 bases, with 18 bases between them. The CDR3 runs 16 residues. The germline V gene has CDR1 SGHTA and CDR2 FQGNSA. This chain links TRBV7-2 with TRBJ1-5; a weak D match, TRBD1 (5 bases). Sequencing was carried out using PBMCs or a T cell subset sorted from them (not recorded which). The sequence came from a man aged 18 to 30 who had mild COVID-19 (a few samples of this study predate the infection). Cell type and time point are not known. As DNA, the CDR3 is TGTGCCAGCAGCATTTCGCGGGGGGGGAAGAATCAGCCCCAGCATTTT. This encodes CASSISRGGKNQPQHF. Looking up the rest from reference TRBV7-2 and TRBJ1-5 gives the full variable domain: GAGVSQSPSNKVTEKGKDVELRCDPISGHTALYWYRQSLGQGLEFLIYFQGNSAPDKSGLPSDRFSAERTGGSVSTLTIQRTQQEDSAVYLCASSISRGGKNQPQHFGDGTRLSIL.